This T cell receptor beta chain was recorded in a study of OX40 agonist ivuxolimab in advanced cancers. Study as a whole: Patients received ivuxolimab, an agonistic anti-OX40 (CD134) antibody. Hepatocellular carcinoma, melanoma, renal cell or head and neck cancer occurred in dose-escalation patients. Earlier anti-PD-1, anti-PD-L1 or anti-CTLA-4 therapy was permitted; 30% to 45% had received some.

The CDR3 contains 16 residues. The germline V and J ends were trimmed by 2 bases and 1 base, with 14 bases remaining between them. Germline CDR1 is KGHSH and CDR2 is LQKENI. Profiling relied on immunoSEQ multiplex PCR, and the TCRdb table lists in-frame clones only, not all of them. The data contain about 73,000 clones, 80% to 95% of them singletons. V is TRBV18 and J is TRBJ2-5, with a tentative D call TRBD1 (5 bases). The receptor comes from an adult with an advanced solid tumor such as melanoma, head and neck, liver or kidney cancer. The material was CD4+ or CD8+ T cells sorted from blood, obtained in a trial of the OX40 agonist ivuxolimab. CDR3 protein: CASSPYLDSSQETQYF. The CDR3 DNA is TGTGCCAGCTCACCATATTTAGACAGCAGCCAAGAGACCCAGTACTTC.